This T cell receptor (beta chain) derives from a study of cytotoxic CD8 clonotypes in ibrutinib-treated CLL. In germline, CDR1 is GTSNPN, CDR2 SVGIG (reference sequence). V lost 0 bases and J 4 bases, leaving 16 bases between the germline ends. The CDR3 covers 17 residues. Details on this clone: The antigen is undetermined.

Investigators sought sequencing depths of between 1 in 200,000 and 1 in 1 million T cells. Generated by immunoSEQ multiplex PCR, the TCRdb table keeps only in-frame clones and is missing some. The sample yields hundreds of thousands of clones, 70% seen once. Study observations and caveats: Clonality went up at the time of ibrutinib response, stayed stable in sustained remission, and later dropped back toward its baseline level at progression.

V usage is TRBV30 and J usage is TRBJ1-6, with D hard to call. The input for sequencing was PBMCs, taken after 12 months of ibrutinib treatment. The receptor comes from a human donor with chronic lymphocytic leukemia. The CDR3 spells CAWSVREGVRYNSPLHF. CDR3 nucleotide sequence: TGTGCCTGGAGTGTACGCGAGGGCGTCAGGTATAATTCACCCCTCCACTTT.